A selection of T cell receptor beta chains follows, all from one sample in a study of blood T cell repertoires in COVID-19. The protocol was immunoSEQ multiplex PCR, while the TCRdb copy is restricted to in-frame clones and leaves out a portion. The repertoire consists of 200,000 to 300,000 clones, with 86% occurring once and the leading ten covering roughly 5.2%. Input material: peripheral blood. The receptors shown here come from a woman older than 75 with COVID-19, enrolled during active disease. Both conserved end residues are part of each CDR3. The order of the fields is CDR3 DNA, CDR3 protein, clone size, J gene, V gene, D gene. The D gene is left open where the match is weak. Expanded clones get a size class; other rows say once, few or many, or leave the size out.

cdr3_nt: TGCGCCAGCAGCTCGGGGAGCGAGACCCAGTACTTC; cdr3_aa: CASSSGSETQYF; clone_size: few; j_call: TRBJ2-5; v_call: TRBV5-1; d_call: -
cdr3_nt: TGTGCCAGCAGTTTACAAGGGAGCTCCTACAATGAGCAGTTCTTC; cdr3_aa: CASSLQGSSYNEQFF; clone_size: -; j_call: TRBJ2-1; v_call: TRBV2; d_call: -
cdr3_nt: TGTGCCAGTAGTATAGGGGCAGGGAACTATGGCTACACCTTC; cdr3_aa: CASSIGAGNYGYTF; clone_size: -; j_call: TRBJ1-2; v_call: TRBV19; d_call: -
cdr3_nt: TGTGCCACCAGCAGAGATATGGAGATTAGCACAGATACGCAGTATTTT; cdr3_aa: CATSRDMEISTDTQYF; clone_size: -; j_call: TRBJ2-3; v_call: TRBV15; d_call: -
cdr3_nt: TGTGCCATCAGTGACCCGAGGGAGAACACTGAAGCTTTCTTT; cdr3_aa: CAISDPRENTEAFF; clone_size: once; j_call: TRBJ1-1; v_call: TRBV10-3; d_call: -
cdr3_nt: TGTGCCATCAGTGAGTCGAATCGGCAGGGGGTTTATAATTCACCCCTCCACTTT; cdr3_aa: CAISESNRQGVYNSPLHF; clone_size: few; j_call: TRBJ1-6; v_call: TRBV10-3; d_call: TRBD1
cdr3_nt: TGTGCCTGGGCCACAGGGGGCAGGGAGACCCAGTACTTC; cdr3_aa: CAWATGGRETQYF; clone_size: -; j_call: TRBJ2-5; v_call: TRBV30; d_call: TRBD1
cdr3_nt: TGTGCCAGCAGGGGACAGGGGGCTGAGACCCAGTACTTC; cdr3_aa: CASRGQGAETQYF; clone_size: -; j_call: TRBJ2-5; v_call: TRBV5-4; d_call: TRBD1
cdr3_nt: TGCGCCAGCAGTGAGGGCGGCCGGAGCTCCTACAATGAGCAGTTCTTC; cdr3_aa: CASSEGGRSSYNEQFF; clone_size: -; j_call: TRBJ2-1; v_call: TRBV10-1; d_call: -
cdr3_nt: TGTGCCAGCACCAACGGCCAGGTCCCCCAGCCCCAGCATTTT; cdr3_aa: CASTNGQVPQPQHF; clone_size: -; j_call: TRBJ1-5; v_call: TRBV2; d_call: -
cdr3_nt: TGTGCCAGCAGCCCGCTAGCGGGGGGGTGGGAGACCCAGTACTTC; cdr3_aa: CASSPLAGGWETQYF; clone_size: few; j_call: TRBJ2-5; v_call: TRBV7-2; d_call: TRBD2
cdr3_nt: TGTGCCAGCAGCCCCCATCAGGGGCGAGACACCGGGGAGCTGTTTTTT; cdr3_aa: CASSPHQGRDTGELFF; clone_size: few; j_call: TRBJ2-2; v_call: TRBV7-3; d_call: -
cdr3_nt: TGCGCCAGCAGCAGAAGGACAGGGTCGTATGAGCAGTTCTTC; cdr3_aa: CASSRRTGSYEQFF; clone_size: -; j_call: TRBJ2-1; v_call: TRBV5-1; d_call: TRBD1
cdr3_nt: TGTGCCAGCAGCTTGTTCTCTAGCGGCAACACCGGGGAGCTGTTTTTT; cdr3_aa: CASSLFSSGNTGELFF; clone_size: -; j_call: TRBJ2-2; v_call: TRBV5-4; d_call: TRBD2
cdr3_nt: TGTGCCAGTAGTATAGGGACTAGCGGGGGTAACCTAGCCAAAAACATTCAGTACTTC; cdr3_aa: CASSIGTSGGNLAKNIQYF; clone_size: -; j_call: TRBJ2-4; v_call: TRBV19; d_call: TRBD2
cdr3_nt: TGTGCCAGCAGTGCATCCGGCACAGGGACGGGGGAGACCCAGTACTTC; cdr3_aa: CASSASGTGTGETQYF; clone_size: -; j_call: TRBJ2-5; v_call: TRBV28; d_call: -
cdr3_nt: TGCGCCAGCAGCCAAGGGACAGGCAGAGAGAATTCACCCCTCCACTTT; cdr3_aa: CASSQGTGRENSPLHF; clone_size: -; j_call: TRBJ1-6; v_call: TRBV5-1; d_call: TRBD1
cdr3_nt: TGTGCCTGGAATGGATGGGGCAGTACAGATACGCAGTATTTT; cdr3_aa: CAWNGWGSTDTQYF; clone_size: -; j_call: TRBJ2-3; v_call: TRBV30; d_call: -
cdr3_nt: TGTGCCAGTAGTATGGAGGCCCAGAATACGCAGTATTTT; cdr3_aa: CASSMEAQNTQYF; clone_size: -; j_call: TRBJ2-3; v_call: TRBV19; d_call: -
cdr3_nt: TGTGCCAGTAGTATGGACAGGACCGCGACCTACGAGCAGTACTTC; cdr3_aa: CASSMDRTATYEQYF; clone_size: -; j_call: TRBJ2-7; v_call: TRBV19; d_call: TRBD1
cdr3_nt: TGTGCCAGCTCAACAACAGGGGGCAAAGATACGCAGTATTTT; cdr3_aa: CASSTTGGKDTQYF; clone_size: few; j_call: TRBJ2-3; v_call: TRBV18; d_call: TRBD1
cdr3_nt: TGTGCCAGCAACTTCGTCGGCTACACCTTC; cdr3_aa: CASNFVGYTF; clone_size: -; j_call: TRBJ1-2; v_call: TRBV3-1/TRBV3-2; d_call: -
cdr3_nt: TGTGCCAGCAGCTTAAGTAGCGGGGGGAGGAATGAGCAGTTCTTC; cdr3_aa: CASSLSSGGRNEQFF; clone_size: -; j_call: TRBJ2-1; v_call: TRBV7-2; d_call: TRBD2
cdr3_nt: TGTGCCAGCAGTAGCCTCCTAATGGGCAGACTAACCTACAATGAGCAGTTCTTC; cdr3_aa: CASSSLLMGRLTYNEQFF; clone_size: -; j_call: TRBJ2-1; v_call: TRBV6-2/TRBV6-3; d_call: -
cdr3_nt: TGTGCCACCAGGACTAGTAGCACAGATACGCAGTATTTT; cdr3_aa: CATRTSSTDTQYF; clone_size: -; j_call: TRBJ2-3; v_call: TRBV15; d_call: -
cdr3_nt: TGTGCCAGCAGCACCCCGGGACAGGGCGGTCAGCCCCAGCATTTT; cdr3_aa: CASSTPGQGGQPQHF; clone_size: -; j_call: TRBJ1-5; v_call: TRBV2; d_call: TRBD1
cdr3_nt: TGCGCCAGCAGTCTGGGGGCACAGCCCCAGCATTTT; cdr3_aa: CASSLGAQPQHF; clone_size: many; j_call: TRBJ1-5; v_call: TRBV10-2; d_call: -
cdr3_nt: TGTGCCAGCAGCGCCACTAGCGGGGGGGCCGGGGAGCTGTTTTTT; cdr3_aa: CASSATSGGAGELFF; clone_size: -; j_call: TRBJ2-2; v_call: TRBV9; d_call: TRBD2
cdr3_nt: TGTGCCAGTAGTATCCTCCCCCAGCGGGGGGGCCCTAGCACAGATACGCAGTATTTT; cdr3_aa: CASSILPQRGGPSTDTQYF; clone_size: -; j_call: TRBJ2-3; v_call: TRBV19; d_call: TRBD2
cdr3_nt: TGTGCCTGGAGGTTACAGGGGCAATTGACTGAAGCTTTCTTT; cdr3_aa: CAWRLQGQLTEAFF; clone_size: -; j_call: TRBJ1-1; v_call: TRBV30; d_call: TRBD1
cdr3_nt: TGCGCCAGCAGCTTGAGTAGCGGGGGTGAGACCCAGTACTTC; cdr3_aa: CASSLSSGGETQYF; clone_size: -; j_call: TRBJ2-5; v_call: TRBV5-1; d_call: TRBD2
cdr3_nt: TGTGCCACCAGTGATGCCCCCCAGGGAAGGGTTGGCTACACCTTC; cdr3_aa: CATSDAPQGRVGYTF; clone_size: -; j_call: TRBJ1-2; v_call: TRBV24-1; d_call: -
cdr3_nt: TGTGCCAGTAATACGCCTCGTACTAGCGGGGGCGAGCAGTTCTTC; cdr3_aa: CASNTPRTSGGEQFF; clone_size: -; j_call: TRBJ2-1; v_call: TRBV19; d_call: TRBD2
cdr3_nt: TGTGCCAGCAGCTTATACAGTGTTACCTACGAGCAGTACTTC; cdr3_aa: CASSLYSVTYEQYF; clone_size: -; j_call: TRBJ2-7; v_call: TRBV7-2; d_call: -
cdr3_nt: TGTGCCAGCAGCTTAAGAGGGACTAATGGCTACACCTTC; cdr3_aa: CASSLRGTNGYTF; clone_size: -; j_call: TRBJ1-2; v_call: TRBV5-4; d_call: -
cdr3_nt: TGCGCCAGCAGCCAAGGCGAGGGGGTTGGCAAAAACATTCAGTACTTC; cdr3_aa: CASSQGEGVGKNIQYF; clone_size: -; j_call: TRBJ2-4; v_call: TRBV4-1; d_call: -
cdr3_nt: TGTGCCAGTAGGCGACAGGGAGTGAACACCGGGGAGCTGTTTTTT; cdr3_aa: CASRRQGVNTGELFF; clone_size: -; j_call: TRBJ2-2; v_call: TRBV19; d_call: TRBD1
cdr3_nt: TGTGCCAGCAGCGTAGATGGCGGGGGGGCTCTAGAGACCCAGTACTTC; cdr3_aa: CASSVDGGGALETQYF; clone_size: -; j_call: TRBJ2-5; v_call: TRBV9; d_call: TRBD2
cdr3_nt: TGTGCCAGCAGTTCAACCGTGACAGAAGCTACACTTGGTCAGCCCCAGCATTTT; cdr3_aa: CASSSTVTEATLGQPQHF; clone_size: -; j_call: TRBJ1-5; v_call: TRBV28; d_call: -
cdr3_nt: TGTGCCAGCAGTGAACTGGGGGGCACTGAAGCTTTCTTT; cdr3_aa: CASSELGGTEAFF; clone_size: -; j_call: TRBJ1-1; v_call: TRBV2; d_call: -
cdr3_nt: TGTGCCAGCAGCCGAGCGGGGACAGGGGGCTCTGGCTACACCTTC; cdr3_aa: CASSRAGTGGSGYTF; clone_size: -; j_call: TRBJ1-2; v_call: TRBV6-5; d_call: TRBD1
cdr3_nt: TGTGCCAGCAGCCTTACAACACAGGGGGCCTCCGGAAACACCATATATTTT; cdr3_aa: CASSLTTQGASGNTIYF; clone_size: -; j_call: TRBJ1-3; v_call: TRBV9; d_call: TRBD1
cdr3_nt: TGTGCCAGCAGTAACCGGGACAGGGGTGTTAATGAGCAGTTCTTC; cdr3_aa: CASSNRDRGVNEQFF; clone_size: -; j_call: TRBJ2-1; v_call: TRBV6-5; d_call: TRBD1
cdr3_nt: TGCGCCAGCAGCTTAGGACAGACGTCGGTGCAGTACTTC; cdr3_aa: CASSLGQTSVQYF; clone_size: -; j_call: TRBJ2-7; v_call: TRBV5-1; d_call: -
cdr3_nt: TGTGCCAGCTCAAGTTCAGGGGGCGCAGAGACCCAGTACTTC; cdr3_aa: CASSSSGGAETQYF; clone_size: -; j_call: TRBJ2-5; v_call: TRBV18; d_call: TRBD1
cdr3_nt: TGTGCCAGCAGTGAACTTCGAGGGAACACTGAAGCTTTCTTT; cdr3_aa: CASSELRGNTEAFF; clone_size: -; j_call: TRBJ1-1; v_call: TRBV6-1; d_call: -
cdr3_nt: TGTGCCAGCACCCGGGACAGGGCTAATTCACCCCTCCACTTT; cdr3_aa: CASTRDRANSPLHF; clone_size: -; j_call: TRBJ1-6; v_call: TRBV2; d_call: TRBD1
cdr3_nt: TGTGCCACGGGGCGGACAGGGACGGCCTATGGCTACACCTTC; cdr3_aa: CATGRTGTAYGYTF; clone_size: -; j_call: TRBJ1-2; v_call: TRBV28; d_call: TRBD1
cdr3_nt: TGTGCCTGGGGGAGCGAGGGATCCTATGGCTACACCTTC; cdr3_aa: CAWGSEGSYGYTF; clone_size: -; j_call: TRBJ1-2; v_call: TRBV30; d_call: -
cdr3_nt: TGTGCCAGCAGCCGAAAGGAAGCGGGGGGCTACAATGAGCAGTTCTTC; cdr3_aa: CASSRKEAGGYNEQFF; clone_size: -; j_call: TRBJ2-1; v_call: TRBV3-1/TRBV3-2; d_call: TRBD2
cdr3_nt: TGTGCCAGTACCACGGGACAGCCGGACACTGAAGCTTTCTTT; cdr3_aa: CASTTGQPDTEAFF; clone_size: -; j_call: TRBJ1-1; v_call: TRBV19; d_call: TRBD1
cdr3_nt: TGCGCCAGCAGCCCCGCGGCAGCGAACACTGAAGCTTTCTTT; cdr3_aa: CASSPAAANTEAFF; clone_size: -; j_call: TRBJ1-1; v_call: TRBV5-1; d_call: -
cdr3_nt: TGCGCCAGCAGCGCGAATAGCGGGGGGCTGACCTACGAGCAGTACTTC; cdr3_aa: CASSANSGGLTYEQYF; clone_size: -; j_call: TRBJ2-7; v_call: TRBV5-1; d_call: TRBD2
cdr3_nt: TGTGCCAGCAGCTCCCTTGGGGGGGGGTTTGAAGCTTTCTTT; cdr3_aa: CASSSLGGGFEAFF; clone_size: -; j_call: TRBJ1-1; v_call: TRBV5-4; d_call: -
cdr3_nt: TGTGCCAGCAGCCTCCGGGACTACCAAGAGACCCAGTACTTC; cdr3_aa: CASSLRDYQETQYF; clone_size: -; j_call: TRBJ2-5; v_call: TRBV5-4; d_call: -
cdr3_nt: TGTGCCAGCAGCCCTCGGGATACGCAGTATTTT; cdr3_aa: CASSPRDTQYF; clone_size: -; j_call: TRBJ2-3; v_call: TRBV12-3/TRBV12-4; d_call: -
cdr3_nt: TGTGCCAGCACGCAAGTCAATGAGCATGGCTACACCTTC; cdr3_aa: CASTQVNEHGYTF; clone_size: -; j_call: TRBJ1-2; v_call: TRBV4-2; d_call: -